Shown below are 27 T cell receptor beta chains from a single sample sequenced in a study of T cell repertoires in cytomegalovirus infection. Their antigen targets remain unknown. TCRdb used MiXCR to reprocess the reads, holding one entry per CDR3 protein. The table has around 230,000 distinct CDR3 sequences, around 35% seen once. The sequenced sample was CD8+ T cells from cultured PBMCs, obtained from culture after CMV antigen stimulation. The receptor source for this set is a human donor in good health (CMV status not recorded). Some clones in this sample may be carry-over from other donors' samples.

This clonotype appeared many times. The rearrangement links TRBV7-2 to TRBJ1-5; possible D gene TRBD1, 6 bases. Germline assignment: CDR1 SGHTA and CDR2 FQGNSA. The V gene lost 3 bases and the J gene lost 0 bases, with 9 bases spanning the gap. The CDR3 consists of 15 residues. CDR3 loop: CASSLYRDSNQPQHF. CDR3 DNA sequence: TGTGCCAGCAGCTTGTACAGGGATAGCAATCAGCCCCAGCATTTT.

This clonotype was counted between two and nine times. In nucleotides, the CDR3 is TGTGCCAGCAGTTTACTCGGGACTAGTACCTACGAGCAGTACTTC. Translated: CASSLLGTSTYEQYF. The chain employs TRBV28 and TRBJ2-7; 8 bases line up with TRBD2. Unmatched junction bases numbered 5, after V lost 2 bases and J lost 2 bases. The germline V gene encodes CDR1 MDHEN and CDR2 SYDVKM. The CDR3 is 15 amino acids.

The chain's CDR3 is CASRGSGPRANVLTF. The CDR3 nucleotides are TGTGCCAGCAGAGGTTCTGGGCCTAGGGCCAACGTCCTGACTTTC. J is TRBJ2-6 and V is TRBV7-6; D ambiguous. CDR3 length: 15 residues. CDR1 is SGHVS, CDR2 FNYEAQ, per germline. V was pared by 6 bases and J by 5 bases, with 14 bases between.

This clonotype was counted at least ten times. V gene TRBV7-3 combines with J gene TRBJ2-1; 13 positions match TRBD2. CDR1 SGHTA and CDR2 FQGTGA come from the germline V gene. The CDR3 contains 18 residues. The trim removed 5 bases at V and 2 bases at J, leaving 9 bases unmatched. The CDR3, as DNA: TGTGCCAGCAGCCCGGGACTAGCGGGGTATAGCCCCTACAATGAGCAGTTCTTC. Translating gives CASSPGLAGYSPYNEQFF.

The rearrangement links TRBV19 to TRBJ1-2, with 7 bases aligning to TRBD1. Per germline, CDR1 LNHDA and CDR2 SQIVND (reference sequence). The V segment lost 7 bases and the J segment 6 bases; nucleotides outside the gene matches: 11. The CDR3 contains 14 residues. The CDR3 bases are TGTGCCAGTACCACGTGGGACAGAGAGGATGGCTACACCTTC. This translates into CASTTWDREDGYTF.

This chain connects TRBV7-9 to TRBJ2-1, with D unresolved. This CDR3 is 15 amino acids long. CDR1 SEHNR and CDR2 FQNEAQ come from the germline V gene (reference sequence). Between the trimmed V and J ends, which lost 4 bases and 8 bases, there was a span of 18 bases. CDR3 nucleotides: TGTGCCAGCAGCTACCCAATTCAGAGCCAAGATGAGCAGTTCTTC. Translation gives CASSYPIQSQDEQFF.

The chain uses TRBV7-3 and TRBJ2-1; D possibly corresponds to TRBD1 (6 bases). Germline V gives CDR1 SGHTA, CDR2 FQGTGA. V dropped 5 bases and J dropped 7 bases, with 12 bases sitting between them. This CDR3 has 13 amino acids. CDR3 in amino acids: CASSPDRRNEQFF. CDR3 sequence (DNA): TGTGCCAGCAGCCCCGACAGGAGGAATGAGCAGTTCTTC.

The sample holds a few counts of this clonotype. The rearrangement joins TRBV20-1 to TRBJ2-1, with 13 bases matching TRBD2. Per the germline V gene, CDR1 is DFQATT and CDR2 is SNEGSKA (reference sequence). Trimming removed 0 bases from V and 6 bases from J; junction bases left unmatched: 5. The CDR3 runs to 16 residues. Here the CDR3 DNA reads TGCAGTGCTAGAGATCTGGGACTAGCGGGATTCAATGAGCAGTTCTTC. Protein sequence: CSARDLGLAGFNEQFF.

This clonotype was observed a handful of times. The chain joins TRBV11-2 to TRBJ1-3; 7 nucleotides line up with TRBD1. Per germline, CDR1 SGHAT and CDR2 FQNNGV. The V gene end was trimmed by 6 bases and the J gene end by 0 bases; junction bases not matched to a gene: 5. The CDR3 has 15 amino acids. The CDR3 reads CASRRTGLSGNTIYF. The CDR3 DNA is TGTGCCAGCAGACGGACAGGACTCTCTGGAAACACCATATATTTT.

The V call is TRBV6-4, the J call TRBJ2-2, with D unresolved. V lost 8 bases and J 3 bases, leaving 13 bases between the germline ends. The length of the CDR3 is 14 residues. The germline CDR1 and CDR2 sequences are MRHNA and SNTAGT. The CDR3 bases are TGTGCCAGCGCGGCAGGACCTGACACCGGGGAGCTGTTTTTT. Residues: CASAAGPDTGELFF.

This chain uses TRBV27 with TRBJ1-5; D is possibly TRBD1 (6 bases). The CDR3 spans 13 residues. Trimming took off 5 bases at V and 6 bases at J, with 11 bases between the two ends. In germline, CDR1 is MNHEY, CDR2 SMNVEV (reference sequence). CDR3 in DNA: TGTGCCAGCAGTCCACCAGGGGTTCAGCCCCAGCATTTT. This translates into CASSPPGVQPQHF.

The rearrangement uses TRBV10-3 and TRBJ1-1; TRBD1 might be the D (6 bases). Deletions cut 8 bases from V and 1 base from J, with 11 bases between. Germline CDR1 is ENHRY and CDR2 is SYGVKD. The length of the CDR3 is 13 residues. In DNA form, the CDR3 reads TGTGCCATCCGGCCAGGGGCGAACACTGAAGCTTTCTTT. Translated, it gives CAIRPGANTEAFF.

The V and J genes are TRBV27 and TRBJ2-7, with D unclear. Trimming pared 5 bases from V and 3 bases from J, leaving 11 bases between. This CDR3 is built from 13 residues. Germline CDR1 and CDR2: MNHEY and SMNVEV (reference sequence). The CDR3: CASSPLDLYEQYF. CDR3 DNA: TGTGCCAGCAGTCCGTTGGACCTCTACGAGCAGTACTTC.

The V gene is TRBV6-5, the J gene TRBJ1-4, with D possibly matching TRBD1 (5 bases). CDR1 and CDR2 (germline): MNHEY, SVGAGI. The CDR3 extends over 14 amino acids. The ends were cut back, 4 bases at V and 4 bases at J, with 10 bases in the middle. Written as DNA, the CDR3 is TGTGCCAGCAGTTTCCGACAGTATAATGAAAAACTGTTTTTT. It yields the protein CASSFRQYNEKLFF.

This sequence joins TRBV7-6 and TRBJ1-1; no firm D call. The germline gives CDR1 SGHVS, CDR2 FNYEAQ. This CDR3 region has 13 residues. V was pared by 2 bases and J by 4 bases, with 8 bases between. The CDR3 DNA reads TGTGCCAGCAGCTTATCCTGGAGCACTGAAGCTTTCTTT. Its translation is CASSLSWSTEAFF.

V usage is TRBV19 and J usage is TRBJ1-1; the match to TRBD1 covers 7 bases. V lost 6 bases and J lost 3; bases outside the gene matches: 7. Germline CDR1 reads LNHDA; CDR2 reads SQIVND (reference sequence). The CDR3 runs to 14 residues. The CDR3 DNA reads as TGTGCCAGTAGCCCGGGGGACAGTTACACTGAAGCTTTCTTT. Amino acid sequence: CASSPGDSYTEAFF.

This clonotype was observed once. The chain recombines TRBV15 with TRBJ2-5, with TRBD1 matching 7 bases. Germline V gene lookup returns CDR1 LNHNV and CDR2 YYDKDF (reference sequence). The CDR3 is 14 residues long. The ends lost 4 bases at V and 0 bases at J; junction bases unmatched: 2. In DNA, the CDR3 is TGTGCCACCAGCACGGGACAGTACCAAGAGACCCAGTACTTC. Its translation: CATSTGQYQETQYF. Complete variable domain (other parts from reference TRBV15 and TRBJ2-5): DAMVIQNPRYQVTQFGKPVTLSCSQTLNHNVMYWYQQKSSQAPKLLFHYYDKDFNNEADTPDNFQSRRPNTSFCFLDIRSPGLGDTAMYLCATSTGQYQETQYFGPGTRLLVL.

This clonotype showed up just a few times. The rearrangement links TRBV27 to TRBJ2-1, with D tentatively TRBD1 (5 bases). Germline assignment: CDR1 MNHEY and CDR2 SMNVEV (reference sequence). Trimming left V 6 bases short and J 3 bases short, with 9 bases between. The CDR3 is 13 residues long. Here the CDR3 DNA reads TGTGCCAGCAGCACGACAGTCTACAATGAGCAGTTCTTC. As protein: CASSTTVYNEQFF.

V usage is TRBV28 and J usage is TRBJ1-1; no clear D gene. Germline loops: CDR1 MDHEN, CDR2 SYDVKM. CDR3 size: 13 residues. Trimming removed 8 bases at V and 3 bases at J, with 13 bases between. CDR3 in amino acids: CASRLRGYTEAFF. Here the CDR3 DNA reads TGTGCCAGCCGGTTACGAGGGTACACTGAAGCTTTCTTT.

This rearrangement joins TRBV6-2 or TRBV6-3 to TRBJ2-1; 8 bases are shared with TRBD2. Looked up from germline, CDR1 is MNHEY and CDR2 is SVGEGT. The CDR3 length is 15 residues. The V segment lost 6 bases and the J segment 6 bases; nucleotides outside the gene matches: 10. This CDR3 is CASRPQGGRRNEQFF. The CDR3 DNA is TGTGCCAGCAGGCCCCAGGGCGGGAGGCGCAATGAGCAGTTCTTC.

The chain is built from TRBV7-6 and TRBJ2-3; 10 bases fit TRBD2. CDR1 SGHVS and CDR2 FNYEAQ come from the germline V gene. This CDR3 spans 17 amino acids. V was clipped by 3 bases and J by 5 bases; unmatched bases: 11. The CDR3 reads CASSFLSGTSVEDTQYF. The CDR3 nucleotides read TGTGCCAGCAGCTTTTTATCCGGGACTAGCGTCGAAGATACGCAGTATTTT.

This clonotype was observed many times. V gene TRBV7-2 combines with J gene TRBJ2-3, with 10 bases lining up with TRBD1. Per the germline V gene, CDR1 is SGHTA and CDR2 is FQGNSA. J lost 4 bases, V lost 4 bases, and 5 bases had no gene match. This CDR3 region has 15 residues. CDR3 loop: CASSSTGGRADTQYF. The CDR3 region has the DNA TGTGCCAGCAGCTCGACAGGGGGCAGGGCAGATACGCAGTATTTT.

This clonotype was seen a single time. The chain recombines TRBV14 with TRBJ2-6; D gene ambiguous. Germline lookup yields CDR1 SGHDN and CDR2 FVKESK. The CDR3 is made up of 15 amino acids. V lost 4 bases to trimming and J lost 4 bases, with 11 bases between them. CDR3 residues: CASSPRSAGANVLTF. For the CDR3, the DNA is TGTGCCAGCAGCCCCAGGTCGGCGGGGGCCAACGTCCTGACTTTC. Together with reference TRBV14 and TRBJ2-6, the CDR3 gives the full variable domain: EAGVTQFPSHSVIEKGQTVTLRCDPISGHDNLYWYRRVMGKEIKFLLHFVKESKQDESGMPNNRFLAERTGGTYSTLKVQPAELEDSGVYFCASSPRSAGANVLTFGAGSRLTVL.

The rearrangement links TRBV13 to TRBJ2-3, with 10 bases aligning to TRBD2. The trim removed 0 bases at V and 4 bases at J, leaving 4 bases unmatched. CDR3 length equals 16 residues. CDR1 PRHDT and CDR2 FYEKMQ come from the germline V gene (reference sequence). The CDR3 coding sequence is TGTGCCAGCAGCTTAGGAGCGGGGGGGACGTCAGATACGCAGTATTTT. It translates to CASSLGAGGTSDTQYF.

The CDR3 sequence: CASSPDRRASNSPLHF. The CDR3 DNA follows: TGTGCCAGCAGCCCGGACAGGAGAGCCTCCAATTCACCCCTCCACTTT. The V and J genes are TRBV7-8 and TRBJ1-6; TRBD1 agrees at 7 bases. The V gene end was trimmed by 5 bases and the J gene end by 7 bases; junction bases not matched to a gene: 11. Germline CDR1 SGHVS, CDR2 FQNEAQ. This CDR3 is built from 16 residues.

This chain joins TRBV5-1 and TRBJ2-1, with no clear D. Per germline, CDR1 SGHRS and CDR2 YFSETQ. Trimming shortened V by 5 bases and J by 5 bases, and 11 bases separated the two germline ends. The CDR3 is 13 amino acids. The CDR3 DNA reads TGCGCCAGCAGTGCCACTCCCGACAATGAGCAGTTCTTC. The encoded protein is CASSATPDNEQFF.

The rearrangement uses TRBV7-9 and TRBJ2-1, with TRBD2 matching 7 bases. The CDR3 runs to 15 residues. From germline, CDR1 is SEHNR and CDR2 FQNEAQ (reference sequence). V trimming: 4 bases; J trimming: 13 bases; junction bases outside the gene matches: 16. CDR3 sequence (DNA): TGTGCCAGCAGCTCATCAGGCCCAGGGAGGGTGAGTCAGTTCTTC. Translating gives CASSSSGPGRVSQFF.